The present T cell receptor beta chain was sequenced within a study of blood T cell repertoires in COVID-19. Germline V CDR1 and CDR2: SEHNR, FQNEAQ (reference sequence). J lost 6 bases, V lost 11 bases, and 18 bases had no gene match. The CDR3 contains 16 residues. TCRdb's table, derived via immunoSEQ multiplex PCR, lists solely in-frame clones and lacks some. The sample includes about 190,000 clones, 83% seen only once; the top ten take around 6.1%. The sequenced sample consisted of peripheral blood. This TCR derives from a woman aged 40 to 55 with acute or convalescent COVID-19. The chain uses TRBV7-9 and TRBJ2-1, with 8 bases fitting TRBD2. The CDR3 nucleotides read TGTGCCGCGAGGCCCAGCGGGGGTTCCGGGAGCAATGAGCAGTTCTTC. It codes for CAARPSGGSGSNEQFF.